Listed below are T cell receptor beta chains from one sample, sequenced in a study of blood T cell repertoires in COVID-19. The protocol was immunoSEQ multiplex PCR, while the TCRdb copy is restricted to in-frame clones and leaves out a portion. Found here are 350,000 or so clones, about 90% of them singletons; the top ten hold about 0.93%. Sequenced: PBMCs or T cells enriched from blood (not recorded which). These receptors all come from a woman aged 25 to 39 who had recovered from COVID-19. The CDR3 runs from the conserved cysteine through the conserved F or W. A D gene is named only where the DNA matches it firmly. Clone sizes are given selectively: once, few, many, or a class where the clone is expanded.

v_call	clone_size	j_call	cdr3_length	d_call	cdr3_nt	cdr3_aa
TRBV7-8	.	TRBJ2-7	13	.	TGTGCCAGCAGCTTAGATAGTCTTTACGAGCAGTACTTC	CASSLDSLYEQYF
TRBV30	.	TRBJ1-2	14	TRBD1	TGTGCCTGGAGACGCCCCGACAGGGGTTATGGCTACACCTTC	CAWRRPDRGYGYTF
TRBV11-3	.	TRBJ1-5	16	.	TGTGCCAGCAGCTTAGACTGTGGGTCGGGGAGTAAGCCCCAGCATTTT	CASSLDCGSGSKPQHF
TRBV28	.	TRBJ2-5	15	TRBD1	TGTGCCAGCAGTTCCGAATACAGGGGGCAAGAGACCCAGTACTTC	CASSSEYRGQETQYF
TRBV6-2/TRBV6-3	.	TRBJ2-2	16	.	TGTGCCAGCAGTTACATGGGGGCGCCGAACACCGGGGAGCTGTTTTTT	CASSYMGAPNTGELFF
TRBV5-5	.	TRBJ1-3	13	.	TGTGCCAGCAGCCGGCCGGGGGAAAACACCATATATTTT	CASSRPGENTIYF
TRBV28	.	TRBJ2-1	15	TRBD2	TGTGCCAGCAGTTCTAGCGGGGGGGCCCTCAATGAGCAGTTCTTC	CASSSSGGALNEQFF
TRBV5-1	.	TRBJ1-5	14	TRBD1	TGCGCCAGCAGCTCGACAGGGGCCAATCAGCCCCAGCATTTT	CASSSTGANQPQHF
TRBV4-1	.	TRBJ1-4	14	.	TGCGCCAGCAGCCTCAGGGCCCTGGGCGAAAAACTGTTTTTT	CASSLRALGEKLFF
TRBV2	.	TRBJ1-2	13	.	TGTGCCAGCGGATCCGGGGATCGGGGTGGCTACACCTTC	CASGSGDRGGYTF
TRBV19	.	TRBJ1-5	14	.	TGTGCCAGCGCCATAGACGGAGGCAATCAGCCCCAGCATTTT	CASAIDGGNQPQHF
TRBV19	.	TRBJ1-6	13	.	TGTGCCAGTGAAGACACGGTCAATTCACCCCTCCACTTT	CASEDTVNSPLHF
TRBV4-3	.	TRBJ1-2	15	.	TGCGCCAGCAGCCAAGCGGCGGTTTATAGGGGGGGCTACACCTTC	CASSQAAVYRGGYTF
TRBV9	.	TRBJ2-5	13	.	TGTGCCAGCAGCGGCGGGAACCAAGAGACCCAGTACTTC	CASSGGNQETQYF
TRBV28	few	TRBJ1-5	14	.	TGTGCCAGCAGTTTCGGGACACCCAATCAGCCCCAGCATTTT	CASSFGTPNQPQHF
TRBV24-1	.	TRBJ1-5	13	.	TGTGCCACCTCGACAGCAGTCAATCAGCCCCAGCATTTT	CATSTAVNQPQHF
TRBV5-6	.	TRBJ2-5	14	.	TGTGCCAGCAGCTTGGACAGGCGCCAAGAGACCCAGTACTTC	CASSLDRRQETQYF
TRBV6-5	.	TRBJ1-6	16	.	TGTGCCAGCAGTTACGATCCCTCCCCTATAAATTCACCCCTCCACTTT	CASSYDPSPINSPLHF
TRBV19	.	TRBJ1-3	20	TRBD1	TGTGCCAGTAGCGATACCTCCGGGACAGGGGGTTCCCCCTCTGGAAACACCATATATTTT	CASSDTSGTGGSPSGNTIYF
TRBV6-5	.	TRBJ1-1	14	.	TGTGCCAGCAGGCTACAGGGTAAGGAGACTGAAGCTTTCTTT	CASRLQGKETEAFF
TRBV30	.	TRBJ2-7	13	.	TGTGCCTGGGCGGGGTCACTCGGCGACGAGCAGTACTTC	CAWAGSLGDEQYF
TRBV2	.	TRBJ1-4	17	TRBD1	TGTGCCAGCAGTCCCGGGACAGGGGCGCGAGTATCCGAAAAACTGTTTTTT	CASSPGTGARVSEKLFF
TRBV5-1	.	TRBJ2-1	15	.	TGCGCCAGCACCGAACAGAGCGGAACCTACAATGAGCAGTTCTTC	CASTEQSGTYNEQFF
TRBV19	once	TRBJ1-6	17	.	TGTGCCAGTACCCCACGGGGGGCGAGGTTTATGAATTCACCCCTCCACTTT	CASTPRGARFMNSPLHF
TRBV11-2	.	TRBJ2-7	14	.	TGTGCCAGCAGCTTCTCTCCTGCTAGGCGCGAGCAGTACTTC	CASSFSPARREQYF
TRBV23-1	.	TRBJ2-7	17	TRBD1	TGCGCCAGCAGTCAACTCCGGGACAGGTGCGTAGCCTACGAGCAGTACTTC	CASSQLRDRCVAYEQYF
TRBV1	.	TRBJ1-2	17	.	TGCACCAGCAGCCAAGATAAGAGACAGGGGGTTGGCTATGGCTACACCTTC	CTSSQDKRQGVGYGYTF
TRBV9	.	TRBJ2-2	13	.	TGTGCCAGCAGCGTACTAGAGGCCGGGGAGCTGTTTTTT	CASSVLEAGELFF
TRBV12-3/TRBV12-4	.	TRBJ1-1	13	.	TGTGCCAGCAGTTTTGGCGGGAACACTGAAGCTTTCTTT	CASSFGGNTEAFF
TRBV30	.	TRBJ1-2	16	.	TGTGCCTGGAGAGATCCCCTATTTACCCGTAACTATGGCTACACCTTC	CAWRDPLFTRNYGYTF
TRBV28	.	TRBJ1-4	13	.	TGTGCCAGCAGTTTATCTACTAATGAAAAACTGTTTTTT	CASSLSTNEKLFF
TRBV6-2/TRBV6-3	.	TRBJ2-1	16	TRBD1	TGTGCCAGCAGTTACTTAGGAGGGACAGGGGTCAATGAGCAGTTCTTC	CASSYLGGTGVNEQFF
TRBV28	.	TRBJ1-2	17	.	TGTGCCAGCAGTTTAGAAGGGGAACTAAGGGGGTCTGATGGCTACACCTTC	CASSLEGELRGSDGYTF
TRBV27	few	TRBJ1-1	17	TRBD1	TGTGCCAGCAGGCCGCAACTCCCCGGGACAGATCAAACTGAAGCTTTCTTT	CASRPQLPGTDQTEAFF
TRBV7-9	.	TRBJ1-1	14	TRBD1	TGTGCCAGCAGCTTACAGGGGGAAGATACTGAAGCTTTCTTT	CASSLQGEDTEAFF
TRBV9	.	TRBJ1-1	12	TRBD1	TGTGCCAGCAGCTCCCGGGACAGAGAAGCTTTCTTT	CASSSRDREAFF
TRBV7-6	.	TRBJ1-1	14	.	TGTGCCAGCAGCCCGGGGGGGGAGGGCACTGAAGCTTTCTTT	CASSPGGEGTEAFF
TRBV2	.	TRBJ2-7	18	TRBD1	TGTGCCAGCTCCTCCGACCAAGACCGGGACAGGTTCTTCTACGAGCAGTACTTC	CASSSDQDRDRFFYEQYF
TRBV5-8	.	TRBJ2-4	14	.	TGTGCCAGCTCCGGAGGCTTAGCCAAAAACATTCAGTACTTC	CASSGGLAKNIQYF
TRBV14	.	TRBJ2-3	15	TRBD2	TGTGCCAGCAGGGATAGCGGGGGGCCCGCAGATACGCAGTATTTT	CASRDSGGPADTQYF